These 8 T cell receptor beta chains came from one sample sequenced in a study of Graves' ophthalmopathy and Graves' hyperthyroidism (dated by TCRdb to 2017 to 2018). Sequencing was carried out with an Illumina HiSeq 2000. TCR beta CDR3 regions were amplified from RNA transcripts for repertoire sequencing. The first round of RT-PCR was done with HTBI primers and the Qiagen OneStep RT-PCR kit, and was followed by a second round of multiplex PCR, then size selection and purification. TCRdb redid the processing of the public reads, applying fastp at Q25 and MiXCR, and retained in-frame beta chains. All rows with the same CDR3 protein become a single entry with the most common DNA and genes. The table for this sample lists hundreds of thousands of distinct CDR3 sequences; more than 40% of them were counted only once. The top ten constitute over 2.5% of the sample. Specimen: peripheral blood. The receptors come from an adult man with Graves' ophthalmopathy.

This clonotype was detected a few times. The genes are TRBV7-9 and TRBJ2-5, with a tentative D call TRBD2 (7 bases). Trimming took 3 bases from V and 3 from J, leaving 17 bases between them. CDR1 and CDR2 (germline): SEHNR, FQNEAQ (reference sequence). CDR3 length: 16 residues. The CDR3 bases are TGTGCCAGCAGCTTGGCCCGGGGGGCAGCCAAAGAGACCCAGTACTTC. This gives the protein CASSLARGAAKETQYF.

Details on this clonotype: One end of the junction varies from germline; a read error may be responsible. The V gene is TRBV5-1, the J gene TRBJ2-5; no clear D. CDR1 is SGHRS, CDR2 YFSETQ, per germline. The CDR3 has 14 amino acids. The DNA of the CDR3 is TGCGCCAGCAGCTTGGTAGCAGGCCAAGAGACCCAGTGCTTC. Amino acids: CASSLVAGQETQCF.

This clonotype was recorded many times. This chain links TRBV10-3 with TRBJ2-7; D unresolved. CDR1 and CDR2 from the germline V gene are ENHRY and SYGVKD. CDR3 length equals 11 residues. V dropped 2 bases and J dropped 7 bases, with 6 bases sitting between them. The CDR3 nucleotides read TGTGCCATCAGTGAGCTAGGAGAGCAGTACTTC. This gives the protein CAISELGEQYF.

Comment on this clonotype: A much larger clone sits a single nucleotide away, making a read error possible. The chain links TRBV25-1 to TRBJ1-1, with D uncertain. V lost 8 bases and J 4 bases, leaving 14 bases between the germline ends. Germline CDR1 is MGHDK and CDR2 is SYGVNS. This CDR3 comprises 13 residues. CDR3 DNA: TGTGCCAGCCCCCCGTACGGCGTCACTGAAGCTTTCTTT. The encoded protein is CASPPYGVTEAFF.

The sample holds many counts of this clonotype. The chain couples TRBV12-3 or TRBV12-4 to TRBJ1-2; no clear D gene. V was pared by 3 bases and J by 4 bases, with 18 bases between. This CDR3 spans 16 amino acids. DNA for the CDR3: TGTGCCAGCAGTTTGAGCGGTGGGAGAGGGTCCTATGGCTACACCTTC. It yields the protein CASSLSGGRGSYGYTF.

The table lists this clonotype with a count of one. The V call is TRBV6-1, the J call TRBJ2-7; 8 nucleotides line up with TRBD1. Germline values: CDR1 MNHNS, CDR2 SASEGT. This CDR3 region has 13 residues. The CDR3 here is CARELDRVDEQYF. The DNA of the CDR3 is TGTGCTAGAGAACTGGACAGGGTCGACGAGCAGTACTTC.

This clonotype appeared many times. This sequence joins TRBV7-2 and TRBJ2-7, with TRBD1 identical over 8 bases. The V gene's germline CDR1 is SGHTA and CDR2 FQGNSA. This CDR3 has 14 residues. The junction had 3 bases not matched to a gene; V was cut back by 3 bases and J by 2 bases. CDR3 DNA: TGTGCCAGCAGCTTCGGCAGGGGGCCCTACGAGCAGTACTTC. As protein: CASSFGRGPYEQYF.

The chain is built from TRBV2 and TRBJ1-5; D unclear. CDR1 is SNHLY and CDR2 is FYNNEI in the germline V gene. Trimming pared 4 bases from V and 2 bases from J, leaving 12 bases between. The CDR3 is 15 amino acids. The CDR3 nucleotides are TGTGCCAGCAGTGTGGAGGGATGGGGCAATCAGCCCCAGCATTTT. It translates to CASSVEGWGNQPQHF.